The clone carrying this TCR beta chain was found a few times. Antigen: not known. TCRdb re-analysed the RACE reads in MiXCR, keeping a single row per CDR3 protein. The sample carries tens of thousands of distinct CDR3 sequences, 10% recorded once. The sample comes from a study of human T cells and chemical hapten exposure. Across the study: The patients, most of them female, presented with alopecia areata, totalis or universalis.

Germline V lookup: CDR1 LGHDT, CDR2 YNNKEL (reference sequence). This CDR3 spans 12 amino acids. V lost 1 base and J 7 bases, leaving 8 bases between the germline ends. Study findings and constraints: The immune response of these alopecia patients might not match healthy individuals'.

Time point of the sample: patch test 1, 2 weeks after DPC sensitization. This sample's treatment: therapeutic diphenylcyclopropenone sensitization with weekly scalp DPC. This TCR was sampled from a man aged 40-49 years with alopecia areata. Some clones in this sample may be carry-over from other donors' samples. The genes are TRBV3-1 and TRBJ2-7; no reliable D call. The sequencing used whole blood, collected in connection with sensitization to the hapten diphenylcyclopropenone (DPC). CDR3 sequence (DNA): TGTGCCAGCAGCCAAGCCGAAGGTGAGCAGTACTTC. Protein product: CASSQAEGEQYF.